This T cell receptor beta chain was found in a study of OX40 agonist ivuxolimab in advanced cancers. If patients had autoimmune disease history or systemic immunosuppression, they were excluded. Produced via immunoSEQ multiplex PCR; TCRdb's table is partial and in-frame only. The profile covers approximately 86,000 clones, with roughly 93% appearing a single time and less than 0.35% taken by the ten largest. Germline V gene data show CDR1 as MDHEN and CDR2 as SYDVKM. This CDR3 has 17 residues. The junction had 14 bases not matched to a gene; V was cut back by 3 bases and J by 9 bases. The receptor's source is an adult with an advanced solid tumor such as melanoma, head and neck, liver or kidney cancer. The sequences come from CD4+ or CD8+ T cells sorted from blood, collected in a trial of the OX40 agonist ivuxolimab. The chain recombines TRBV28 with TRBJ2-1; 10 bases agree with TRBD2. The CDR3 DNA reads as TGTGCCAGCAGTTTTGTTGCGTCTGGTAGCGGGAGGAGTGAGCAGTTCTTC. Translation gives CASSFVASGSGRSEQFF.